Each of the 19 T cell receptor beta chains below was sequenced from the same sample in a study of blood T cell repertoires in COVID-19. The protocol was immunoSEQ multiplex PCR, while the TCRdb copy is restricted to in-frame clones and leaves out a portion. The sample holds around 270,000 clones, approximately 80% seen once. Specimen: peripheral blood. These receptors were collected from a man between 60 and 70 years old with acute or convalescent COVID-19.

A remark on this clone: The same CDR3 is also encoded by other DNA sequences in this sample. The chain employs TRBV5-1 and TRBJ2-1, with D hard to call. The CDR3 runs to 15 residues. Trimming took off 0 bases at V and 1 base at J, with 8 bases between the two ends. Germline-derived CDR1 and CDR2 are SGHRS and YFSETQ. The CDR3 region is CASSLGTQSYNEQFF. The DNA for the CDR3 is TGCGCCAGCAGCTTGGGTACGCAGTCCTACAATGAGCAGTTCTTC.

The chain is built from TRBV7-6 and TRBJ1-6; 8 nucleotides line up with TRBD1. With V trimmed by 5 bases and J by 9 bases, 9 bases remained unmatched. The V gene's germline CDR1 is SGHVS and CDR2 FNYEAQ. The CDR3 is made up of 15 amino acids. The CDR3 loop reads CASSRTGTGTSPLHF. CDR3 in DNA: TGTGCCAGCAGCCGGACAGGGACGGGGACTTCACCCCTCCACTTT.

V and J are TRBV4-2 and TRBJ2-1, with D tentatively TRBD2 (6 bases). Germline V lookup: CDR1 LGHNA, CDR2 YNFKEQ. V was shortened by 8 bases and J by 8 bases, with 16 bases between the two germline ends. The CDR3 spans 13 residues. The CDR3 DNA is TGTGCCAGCCGCCCGGTGGGAGGTGATGAGCAGTTCTTC. Encoded protein: CASRPVGGDEQFF.

Details on this clone: The same CDR3 can be traced to other DNA sequences in this sample. V gene TRBV9 combines with J gene TRBJ2-7; 9 bases align to TRBD1. V was clipped by 1 base and J by 7 bases; unmatched bases: 9. This CDR3 has 15 amino acids. Germline V gives CDR1 SGDLS, CDR2 YYNGEE. CDR3 loop: CASSVRGQGDGEQYF. CDR3 coding DNA: TGTGCCAGCAGCGTACGGGGACAGGGCGATGGGGAGCAGTACTTC.

J is TRBJ2-3 and V is TRBV19; 7 bases are a match to TRBD1. The CDR3 contains 13 residues. The trim removed 5 bases at V and 5 bases at J, leaving 4 bases unmatched. Germline V CDR1 and CDR2: LNHDA, SQIVND (reference sequence). The chain's CDR3 is CASSDRVGDTQYF. The CDR3 region has the DNA TGTGCCAGTAGTGACAGGGTGGGAGATACGCAGTATTTT.

The J gene is TRBJ2-2, the V gene TRBV10-3; 9 bases line up with TRBD2. With 6 bases clipped from V and 1 base from J, the junction kept 0 bases outside the gene matches. The CDR3 runs 14 residues. Germline V gene data show CDR1 as ENHRY and CDR2 as SYGVKD. The DNA of the CDR3 is TGTGCCATCAGGACTAGCGGGAACACCGGGGAGCTGTTTTTT. Its protein is CAIRTSGNTGELFF.

The rearrangement uses TRBV29-1 and TRBJ2-1; 7 positions agree with TRBD2. CDR1 is SQVTM, CDR2 ANQGSEA, per germline. The CDR3 has 15 residues. J lost 6 bases, V lost 4 bases, and 12 bases had no gene match. The DNA of the CDR3 is TGCAGCGTTGGGAGGGGCGGGAGTATCGGCAATGAGCAGTTCTTC. This translates into CSVGRGGSIGNEQFF.

The rearrangement joins TRBV30 to TRBJ2-1; D may be TRBD2 (6 bases). CDR1 and CDR2 (germline): GTSNPN, SVGIG (reference sequence). The CDR3 contains 12 residues. Between the trimmed V and J ends, which lost 2 bases and 7 bases, there was a span of 9 bases. The DNA of the CDR3 is TGTGCCTGGAGTAGGACTATGAATGAGCAGTTCTTC. Translating gives CAWSRTMNEQFF.

This sequence joins TRBV7-2 and TRBJ2-7; 14 nucleotides agree with TRBD2. In germline, CDR1 is SGHTA, CDR2 FQGNSA. Trimming at V came to 4 bases and at J to 4 bases, leaving 3 bases not matched to a gene. The CDR3 covers 15 residues. CDR3 residues: CASSSRLAGGYEQYF. The DNA of the CDR3 is TGTGCCAGCAGCTCCCGACTAGCGGGAGGGTACGAGCAGTACTTC.

The V call is TRBV4-1, the J call TRBJ1-2, with 7 bases fitting TRBD1. Looked up from germline, CDR1 is MGHRA and CDR2 is YSYEKL. Losses at the gene ends were 0 bases for V and 2 bases for J; bases not matched to a gene: 3. This CDR3 contains 15 residues. The DNA of the CDR3 is TGCGCCAGCAGCCAAGAGACAGGGATCAACTATGGCTACACCTTC. As protein: CASSQETGINYGYTF.

V and J are TRBV11-1 and TRBJ2-1, with 7 bases lining up with TRBD1. V gave up 3 bases and J gave up 0 bases; unmatched junction bases: 5. Looked up from germline, CDR1 is SGHAT and CDR2 is FQDESV (reference sequence). The CDR3 sequence is 16 residues long. CDR3: CASSFSTGSSYNEQFF. CDR3 nucleotide sequence: TGTGCCAGCAGCTTCTCGACAGGGAGCTCCTACAATGAGCAGTTCTTC.

V usage is TRBV27 and J usage is TRBJ2-7; D might be TRBD2 (6 bases). The CDR3 extends over 14 amino acids. V dropped 6 bases and J dropped 3 bases, with 15 bases sitting between them. CDR1 MNHEY and CDR2 SMNVEV come from the germline V gene (reference sequence). The CDR3 loop reads CASRFGGGSYEQYF. The DNA of the CDR3 is TGTGCCAGCAGGTTCGGGGGTGGGAGCTACGAGCAGTACTTC.

The chain combines TRBV5-6 with TRBJ2-7, with 9 bases lining up with TRBD1. The CDR3 totals 14 residues. V dropped 5 bases and J dropped 4; count of bases not matched to a gene: 7. Germline V gene sequence: CDR1 SGHDT, CDR2 YYEEEE. As DNA, the CDR3 is TGTGCCAGCAGTACCGGGACAGGGCCTTACGAGCAGTACTTC. Protein: CASSTGTGPYEQYF. The whole variable domain, remainder taken from reference TRBV5-6 and TRBJ2-7, is DAGVTQSPTHLIKTRGQQVTLRCSPKSGHDTVSWYQQALGQGPQFIFQYYEEEERQRGNFPDRFSGHQFPNYSSELNVNALLLGDSALYLCASSTGTGPYEQYFGPGTRLTVT.

The rearrangement uses TRBV7-8 and TRBJ1-5; D is possibly TRBD1 (5 bases). V dropped 1 base and J dropped 2 bases, with 12 bases sitting between them. Germline assignment: CDR1 SGHVS and CDR2 FQNEAQ. The CDR3 consists of 16 residues. Here the CDR3 reads CASSLDRGLGNQPQHF. The CDR3 DNA sequence: TGTGCCAGCAGCTTAGACCGGGGGTTGGGCAATCAGCCCCAGCATTTT.

The rearrangement uses TRBV20-1 and TRBJ1-1, with D perhaps matching TRBD1 (5 bases). The CDR3 consists of 13 residues. The V and J ends lost 4 bases and 0 bases respectively, with 9 bases between them. Per the germline V gene, CDR1 is DFQATT and CDR2 is SNEGSKA (reference sequence). The CDR3 nucleotides read TGCAGTGCTAATGAAGGGGTGAACACTGAAGCTTTCTTT. This translates into CSANEGVNTEAFF.

CDR3 sequence (DNA): TGTGCCAGCAGCTTCCCGGGACTAGCGGGTGATGAGCAGTACTTC. Translation gives CASSFPGLAGDEQYF. The chain recombines TRBV7-8 with TRBJ2-7; TRBD2 agrees at 12 bases. CDR1 SGHVS and CDR2 FQNEAQ come from the germline V gene. J lost 7 bases, V lost 3 bases, and 7 bases had no gene match. CDR3 size: 15 residues.

This clone was detected a few times. V is TRBV5-1 and J is TRBJ2-5, with 10 bases that match TRBD2. Trimming took 2 bases from V and 1 from J; bases not matched to a gene: 8. This CDR3 contains 17 residues. The germline gives CDR1 SGHRS, CDR2 YFSETQ. This CDR3 reads CASSFGVLAGLQETQYF. CDR3 in DNA: TGCGCCAGCAGCTTTGGTGTACTAGCGGGGCTCCAAGAGACCCAGTACTTC.

The chain is built from TRBV6-5 and TRBJ1-1; 10 bases agree with TRBD1. CDR1 and CDR2 (germline): MNHEY, SVGAGI. V lost 8 bases to trimming and J lost 0 bases; unmatched junction nucleotides: 3. The CDR3 has 14 amino acids. CDR3 DNA: TGTGCCAGCGGGACAGGGGCGATGAACACTGAAGCTTTCTTT. This gives the protein CASGTGAMNTEAFF.

The chain employs TRBV25-1 and TRBJ1-2; TRBD1 agrees at 9 bases. V was pared by 1 base and J by 6 bases, with 3 bases of the junction left unmatched. CDR1 is MGHDK and CDR2 is SYGVNS in the germline V gene. CDR3 length: 14 amino acids. The CDR3 sequence: CASSESNRGHGYTF. CDR3 coding DNA: TGTGCCAGCAGTGAATCTAACAGGGGGCATGGCTACACCTTC.